Listed below are T cell receptor beta chains from one sample, sequenced in a study of cytomegalovirus exposure and HLA in healthy donors. Using immunoSEQ multiplex PCR, the repertoire was profiled, and TCRdb retains in-frame clones only, with some absent. The sample consists of 120,000 to 150,000 clones, 77% of them appearing once. Sequenced material: PBMCs. The origin of the receptors is a female donor in good health and CMV-seronegative. The CDR3 runs from the conserved cysteine through the conserved F or W. Fields, in order: clone size, J gene, V gene, D gene, CDR3 DNA, CDR3 protein. D genes are given only for firm matches. Clone size is shown for a subset of rows, as once, few, many or a class of expanded clone.

>-|TRBJ2-2|TRBV27|TRBD1
TGTGCCAGCAGTTTTGCGGGACAGGGGATCCTACGGGGGAATACCGGGGAGCTGTTTTTT
CASSFAGQGILRGNTGELFF
>-|TRBJ1-4|TRBV15|-
TGTGCCACCAGCAGAGATAACAGGGAGAATGAAAAACTGTTTTTT
CATSRDNRENEKLFF
>-|TRBJ1-5|TRBV6-6|-
TGTGCCAGCAGTTACTTAGGGGTCGGAAGCAATCAGCCCCAGCATTTT
CASSYLGVGSNQPQHF
>many|TRBJ1-1|TRBV27|-
TGTGCCAGCAGTTGGACGGGAATGAACACTGAAGCTTTCTTT
CASSWTGMNTEAFF
>-|TRBJ1-5|TRBV5-5|TRBD1
TGTGCCAGCAGCTCCGGGACAGGGGGCAATCAGCCCCAGCATTTT
CASSSGTGGNQPQHF
>once|TRBJ1-1|TRBV14|TRBD1
TGTGCCAGCAGGAACTCAGGGGGGTCTGAAGCTTTCTTT
CASRNSGGSEAFF
>-|TRBJ2-7|TRBV6-1|TRBD2
TGTGCCAGCGGGAAGGGACTAGCGGTAGCCTACGAGCAGTACTTC
CASGKGLAVAYEQYF
>-|TRBJ1-2|TRBV5-1|TRBD1
TGCGCCAGCAGCTCAAACAACCCGGGACAGGGAAGGTACTATGGCTACACCTTC
CASSSNNPGQGRYYGYTF
>-|TRBJ2-2|TRBV28|-
TGTGCCAGCCCAAGTGACAGCACCGGGGAGCTGTTTTTT
CASPSDSTGELFF
>-|TRBJ1-6|TRBV2|TRBD1
TGTGCCAGCAGCCCTACCGTGACAGGGGTTGGTTCACCCCTCCACTTT
CASSPTVTGVGSPLHF
>-|TRBJ2-3|TRBV20-1|-
TGCAGTGCTAGCCACTCAGATACGCAGTATTTT
CSASHSDTQYF
>-|TRBJ2-5|TRBV7-7|TRBD2
TGTGCTAGCAGCCAGCAGGGAGGGCCCCAAGAGACCCAGTACTTC
CASSQQGGPQETQYF
>-|TRBJ2-7|TRBV27|-
TGTGCCAGCAGTTTAAACCGGGGCGAGCAGTACTTC
CASSLNRGEQYF
>-|TRBJ1-4|TRBV2|TRBD1
TGTGCCAGCACCTCCCGGGACAGGGCAATTGTAGCTAATGAAAAACTGTTTTTT
CASTSRDRAIVANEKLFF
>many|TRBJ1-1|TRBV9|TRBD1
TGTGCCAGCAGCGTAGAGGGGGCCATGAACACTGAAGCTTTCTTT
CASSVEGAMNTEAFF
>-|TRBJ1-5|TRBV6-6|TRBD1
TGTGCCAGCAGTCACACAGGGGGCAGGAGCAATCAGCCCCAGCATTTT
CASSHTGGRSNQPQHF
>-|TRBJ1-1|TRBV5-1|-
TGCGCCAGCAGCTTGGAAGTCGGAGGCACTGAAGCTTTCTTT
CASSLEVGGTEAFF
>-|TRBJ1-3|TRBV18|-
TGTGCCAGCTCAACTAAAACAGGGCCCGTATATTTT
CASSTKTGPVYF
>-|TRBJ1-4|TRBV18|-
TGTGCCAGCTCATCATTCCGACATGATGATAATGAAAAACTGTTTTTT
CASSSFRHDDNEKLFF
>-|TRBJ2-5|TRBV28|-
TGTGCCAGCAGTACCAGGGAGACCCAGTACTTC
CASSTRETQYF
>-|TRBJ2-5|TRBV19|-
TGTGCCAGTGGTACGCAGGGCCAAGAGACCCAGTACTTC
CASGTQGQETQYF
>-|TRBJ2-5|TRBV10-3|TRBD1
TGTGCCATCAGTGAGTCGGGGGGGACAGGGGCGACCCAGTACTTC
CAISESGGTGATQYF
>-|TRBJ2-1|TRBV7-2|TRBD2
TGTGCCAGCAGCCCGCCGGGACTAGAATACAATGAGCAGTTCTTC
CASSPPGLEYNEQFF
>-|TRBJ2-1|TRBV28|-
TGTGCCAGCAGTCCGACCCAGGCAGGGGGGAATGAGCAGTTCTTC
CASSPTQAGGNEQFF
>-|TRBJ1-1|TRBV5-1|-
TGCGCCAGCAGCTTGGACAGGGACGACGCTGAAGCTTTCTTT
CASSLDRDDAEAFF
>-|TRBJ1-1|TRBV29-1|TRBD1
TGCAGCGCGACTACGGGACAGGGTCGGGTTGGTGAAGCTTTCTTT
CSATTGQGRVGEAFF
>-|TRBJ1-5|TRBV28|TRBD1
TGTGCCAGCAGTTTCCCCGGGACAGGGGGGGGGCCCCAGCATTTT
CASSFPGTGGGPQHF
>-|TRBJ2-3|TRBV6-1|TRBD1
TGTGCCAGCAGTGGGGACGGACAGGGATTCACAGATACGCAGTATTTT
CASSGDGQGFTDTQYF
>-|TRBJ2-7|TRBV11-3|-
TGTGCCAGCAGCCCCAATGGCAACTACGAGCAGTACTTC
CASSPNGNYEQYF
>-|TRBJ2-1|TRBV6-5|TRBD1
TGTGCCAGCAGTTCCCGACAGGGCGGTGAGCAGTTCTTC
CASSSRQGGEQFF
>-|TRBJ1-1|TRBV5-1|-
TGCGCCAGCAGCTTGGAATCCAGGGCTGAAGCTTTCTTT
CASSLESRAEAFF
>-|TRBJ1-2|TRBV28|-
TGTGCCAGCCGGGGGGGAAGTACTAACTATGGCTACACCTTC
CASRGGSTNYGYTF
>-|TRBJ2-5|TRBV5-1|-
TGCGCCAGCAGGGCGGGACAGACGCAAGAGACCCAGTACTTC
CASRAGQTQETQYF
>-|TRBJ2-1|TRBV6-5|-
TGTGCCAGCAGTCCAGGGTACAATGAGCAGTTCTTC
CASSPGYNEQFF
>-|TRBJ1-5|TRBV28|-
TGTGCCAGCATCCAAACTTTTGGAGGTTACCAGCCCCAGCATTTT
CASIQTFGGYQPQHF
>-|TRBJ2-7|TRBV11-2|TRBD2
TGTGCCAGCAGCTTAGGGGCTAGCGGGGCGATTTACGAGCAGTACTTC
CASSLGASGAIYEQYF
>-|TRBJ1-2|TRBV9|-
TGTGCCAGCAGCGCCGGCTATGGCTACACCTTC
CASSAGYGYTF
>-|TRBJ2-7|TRBV13|TRBD1
TGTGCCAGCAGCCCATCCGGGACAGGTCGATTCGAGCAGTACTTC
CASSPSGTGRFEQYF
>-|TRBJ2-7|TRBV27|TRBD1
TGTGCCAGCAGTTTGGGCGTCAAAGACAGGGGAAGAGCCTACGAGCAGTACTTC
CASSLGVKDRGRAYEQYF
>few|TRBJ1-1|TRBV18|-
TGTGCCAGCTCACCGAGGCAGGGAACTTATGAAGCTTTCTTT
CASSPRQGTYEAFF
>-|TRBJ2-7|TRBV29-1|-
TGCAGCGTTGTTCGGGAGTCCTACGAGCAGTACTTC
CSVVRESYEQYF
>-|TRBJ2-7|TRBV5-1|TRBD2
TGCGCCAGCAGCTTCCTGGGAGGGGAGGACTACGAGCAGTACTTC
CASSFLGGEDYEQYF
>-|TRBJ1-5|TRBV9|TRBD1
TGTGCCAGCAGCTTTAGGGGGCAGAGCAATCAGCCCCAGCATTTT
CASSFRGQSNQPQHF